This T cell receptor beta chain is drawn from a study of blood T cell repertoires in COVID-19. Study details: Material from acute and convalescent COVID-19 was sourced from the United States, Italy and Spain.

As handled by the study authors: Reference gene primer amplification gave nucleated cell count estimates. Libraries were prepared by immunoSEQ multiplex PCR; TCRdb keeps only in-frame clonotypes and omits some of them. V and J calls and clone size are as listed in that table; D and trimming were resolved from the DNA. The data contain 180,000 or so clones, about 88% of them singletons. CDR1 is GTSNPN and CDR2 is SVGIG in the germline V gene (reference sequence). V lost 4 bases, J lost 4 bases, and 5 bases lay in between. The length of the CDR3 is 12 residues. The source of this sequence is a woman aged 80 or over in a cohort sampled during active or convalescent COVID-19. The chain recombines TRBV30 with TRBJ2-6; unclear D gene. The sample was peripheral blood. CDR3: CAWISGANVLTF. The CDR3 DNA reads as TGTGCCTGGATATCGGGGGCCAACGTCCTGACTTTC.